Below, one T cell receptor (beta chain) is given with its context. V lost 5 bases and J lost 5, with 11 bases in between. The CDR3 has 14 amino acids. Per the germline V gene, CDR1 is SGHRS and CDR2 is YFSETQ. MiXCR, applied by TCRdb to the RT-PCR reads, yields one record per CDR3 protein. The table shows almost 700,000 distinct CDR3 sequences, with more than 13% occurring only once. Sequenced input: memory CD4+ T cells from blood. This TCR was recovered from a female donor in good health, serving as a healthy control. The V call is TRBV5-1, the J call TRBJ1-6; D unresolved. CDR3: CASRPLWNNSPLHF. DNA for the CDR3: TGCGCCAGCAGGCCCTTGTGGAATAATTCACCCCTCCACTTT.